This TCR beta chain appears in the sequencing data of a study of long-term antiretroviral therapy in people with HIV (dated by TCRdb to between 2020 and 2023). In the study overall: Collection of the earliest samples took place about a decade ahead of the 2015 WHO recommendation for immediate ART, at a time when ART was typically delayed until CD4 counts fell. A total of roughly 200 cryopreserved PBMC samples came from 25 to 35 adults with confirmed HIV infection and were collected serially over a mean of about six years (range 1-12). A retrospective serial study tested whether changes in peripheral blood TRB repertoire composition and diversity were associated with ART initiation and durable HIV suppression. Of the approximately 28 participants with HIV, about twelve were female. No cross-contamination during QIAcube processing turned up in test extractions that ran a monoclonal T-cell line alongside around 32 polyclonal samples.

As concerns this clone: The antigen it binds to is not known. Base-call qualities are not available, and no considerably larger clone is one nucleotide away.

Broad study findings and their caveats: Expanded TRB clones identified before ART initiation dominated the repertoire across all time points, though the dominance fluctuated and decreased in many PLHIV after ART. Owing to limited PBMC availability, only the TCR beta chain was sequenced, without alpha chain pairing. Because cell numbers in pre-ART samples were limited, unsorted PBMC were profiled instead of sorted CD4+ and CD8+ T cells. ART initiation was associated with a significant increase in TRB diversity, but diversity stayed significantly below transplant donor controls even after long-term ART. The samples were dated from about 2004 to 2018, and the ART regimens that were used may be less effective than current ART regimens. No data were available on ART adherence, viral resistance or therapy changes, limiting inferences about post-ART repertoire changes. HIV repertoires had narrower CDR3 length ranges than controls, and the network structure suggested an antigen-experienced repertoire that shifted only slightly toward naive after ART.

The V end loses 3 bases and the J end loses 8 bases, and a stretch of 13 bases separates them. The germline V gene (reference sequence) yields LNHDA for CDR1 and SQIVND for CDR2. Spanning cysteine to phenylalanine, the CDR3 consists of 13 amino acids. This entry keeps only the CDR3 DNA: 39 bases, framed from base 1. The immunoSEQ hsTCRB v3.0 assay was used at survey level resolution to sequence the TRB variable region. The targeted TRB sequencing depth was roughly 40,000-50,000 T-cell genomes per sample. An Illumina MiSeq with a v3 150-cycle kit was used to sequence the pooled TRB libraries. The paper's processing steps were these. Repertoire analysis was performed in R inside a reproducible Nextflow workflow that covered QC, data transformation and analysis. Custom analyses were implemented in LymphoSeq2, an R package for AIRR-Seq data exploration. Several samples that produced fewer than 5000 total TRB sequences were removed, so fewer than 200 HIV repertoires were analyzed. Among the 200 or so HIV repertoires that were kept, roughly 58 were collected before ART initiation and 120 to 140 were collected after ART initiation. Each repertoire was downsampled to 5000 TRB nucleotide sequences, and summary statistics were averaged across 100 downsampling iterations. The analysis kept only TRB sequences whose CDR3 regions were at least seven amino acids long. Diversity was assessed using a clonality score derived from Shannon entropy and using the Gini coefficient. In the repertoire networks, any two of the top 5000 CDR3 amino acid sequences were linked whenever the two sequences differed by an edit distance of one. GLIPH2 predicted antigen specificity groups and MHC restriction for TRB CDR3 amino acid sequences. CDR3 amino acid sequences were matched against VDJdb and McPAS-TCR to flag known CMV, EBV, HIV or tissue antigen associations. Pre-ART, post-ART and control groups were compared with Wilcoxon signed-rank tests and Holm-Bonferroni correction. TCRdb provides this immuneACCESS table in a form limited to in-frame rearrangements. Some clones are lacking; in checked studies, under half of them reflect an unresolved V gene, and why the rest are absent is not known. V, J and clone size reflect that table, while D and trimming were determined from the DNA. The sample yields tens of thousands of clones; roughly 90% were counted once. The top ten hold 4% to 5.5% of the sample.

Inclusion was restricted to participants for whom at least one PBMC sample before ART initiation and at least two post-ART samples were available. Treatment was received in the United States of America by all participants with HIV. Before DNA extraction, cryopreserved samples of roughly 1-10 million PBMC were thawed and washed. At the time of the earliest PBMC sample, participants with HIV were aged between roughly 20 and 60 years. PBMC samples from each participant spanned 1-4 timepoints before ART initiation and 2-8 timepoints after ART initiation, with a median of 7 samples. For every participant, serial HIV viral load, CD4+ T-cell count, ART history and demographic data were obtained. Genomic DNA was extracted from unsorted PBMC with a Qiagen kit on a QIAcube, processed in batches of 12 samples.

The rearrangement combines TRBV19 with TRBJ1-2; a tentative D match to TRBD1 spans 5 bases. Specimen: unsorted PBMCs, collected about 5.2 years after starting antiretroviral therapy. The TCR was taken from a woman in her forties with HIV. The nucleotides read TGTGCCAGTAGTATGGGTTTGGGGGACGGCTACACCTTC. Translation gives CASSMGLGDGYTF.